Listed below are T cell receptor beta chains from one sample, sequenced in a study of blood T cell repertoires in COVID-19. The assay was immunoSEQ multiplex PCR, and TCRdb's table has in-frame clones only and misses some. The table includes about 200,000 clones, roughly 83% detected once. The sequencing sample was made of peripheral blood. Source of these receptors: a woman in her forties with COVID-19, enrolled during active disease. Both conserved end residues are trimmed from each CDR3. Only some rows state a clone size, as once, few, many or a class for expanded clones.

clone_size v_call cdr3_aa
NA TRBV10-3 AIRGRAGTEAF
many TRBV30 AWIKRPGVAGEQY
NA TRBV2 ASIRTSPPYEQY
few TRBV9 ASSRGDTQY
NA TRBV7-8 ASSLAAATNEKLF
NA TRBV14 ASSRQSRRAKETQY
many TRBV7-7 ASSYRDTLNCSGNTIY
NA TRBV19 ASSGLGLSYEQY
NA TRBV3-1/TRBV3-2 ASSRRQGFNNSPLH
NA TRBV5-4 ASSVDGTYEQY
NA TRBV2 ASGRDPSGYT
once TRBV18 ASSPTRAGYT
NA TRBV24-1 ATSDQGPSGRDEQF
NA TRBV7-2 ASSLNRGQETQY
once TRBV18 ASSLDQGWDHQPQH
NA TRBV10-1 ASSDSMPGNTQY
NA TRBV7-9 ASSSGQGAEKLF
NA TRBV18 ASSPRGSEADTEAF
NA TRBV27 ASSLGQGQFQPQH
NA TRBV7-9 ASSPRAGANVLT
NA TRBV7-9 ASSSGQGSREQY
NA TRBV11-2 ASSRGQVSSEAF
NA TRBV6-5 ASTRGSALSYEQY
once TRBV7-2 ASSLDLRWGGRNTIY
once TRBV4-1 ASSQEGTSGSNEQY
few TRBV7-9 ASRKGQNYEQY
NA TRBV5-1 ASSSGTGFRGYT
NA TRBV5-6 ASSLTRRNTGELF
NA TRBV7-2 ASSLTTMSSWETQY
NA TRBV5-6 ASSPRRRGMDEQY
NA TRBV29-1 SVGLMDSYGYT
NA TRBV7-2 ASSLEGITGPTYGYT
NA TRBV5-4 ASSLTGNEKLF
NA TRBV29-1 SVATRFRETQY
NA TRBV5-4 ASSSGTGSNYEQY
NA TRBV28 ASFSGGGASSEQF
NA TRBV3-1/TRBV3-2 ASSHRGQPNYGYT
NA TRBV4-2 ASSHPSGTLNTEAF
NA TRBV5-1 ASSLVSGRAPDTQY
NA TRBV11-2 ASSLDYGSSYGYT
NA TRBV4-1 ASSQDFGDRFYEQY
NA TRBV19 ASARDSYEQY
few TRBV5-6 ASSFDYGYT
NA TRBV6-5 ASREDLYGYT
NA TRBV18 ASSPPFSQTGSERLF
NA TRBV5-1 ASSFAYTELYEQY
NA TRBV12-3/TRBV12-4 ASSFLADTQY
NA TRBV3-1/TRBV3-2 ASSQGTGNTEAF
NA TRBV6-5 ATTAQATGGNIQY
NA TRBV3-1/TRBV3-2 ASTRTGELF
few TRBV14 ASSQRQSSGNTIY
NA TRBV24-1 ATSDGTGYGYT
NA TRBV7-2 ASSLVGRGTYEQY
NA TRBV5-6 ASSPGWGGGQPQH
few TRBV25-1 ASSVSLAPLMNEQF
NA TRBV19 ASSSTSGGPDTQY
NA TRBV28 ASGWEGTQY